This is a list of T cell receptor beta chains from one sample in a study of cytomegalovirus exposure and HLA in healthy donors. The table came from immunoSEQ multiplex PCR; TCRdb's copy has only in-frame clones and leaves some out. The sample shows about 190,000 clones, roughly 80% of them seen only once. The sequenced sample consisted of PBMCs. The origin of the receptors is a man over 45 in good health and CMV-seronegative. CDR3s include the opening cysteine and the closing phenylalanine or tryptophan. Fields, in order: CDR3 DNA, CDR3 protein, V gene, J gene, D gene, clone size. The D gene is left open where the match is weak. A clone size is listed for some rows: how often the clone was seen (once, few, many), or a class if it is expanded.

DNA: TGTGCCAGTAGTATTGTGGCCCTAGCCGGGACAGGGGGCAGGGAGACCCAGTACTTC
CDR3: CASSIVALAGTGGRETQYF
V: TRBV19
J: TRBJ2-5
D: TRBD1
size: NA

DNA: TGCGCCAGCAGTGATGGGCAGACCTCTGGAAACACCATATATTTT
CDR3: CASSDGQTSGNTIYF
V: TRBV10-1
J: TRBJ1-3
D: NA
size: NA

DNA: TGCAGCGTTGTGGGGGGAGACGGGGAGCTGTTTTTT
CDR3: CSVVGGDGELFF
V: TRBV29-1
J: TRBJ2-2
D: NA
size: NA

DNA: TGTGCCAGCAGTTTAGGGACAGGCTATGGCTACACCTTC
CDR3: CASSLGTGYGYTF
V: TRBV27
J: TRBJ1-2
D: TRBD1
size: NA

DNA: TGTGCCAGCAGCCCCTCCCAGACTAGCGGGGGGGGGCAGTTCTTC
CDR3: CASSPSQTSGGGQFF
V: TRBV7-3
J: TRBJ2-1
D: TRBD2
size: NA

DNA: TGTGCCAGCACCCCCTTCAGCGGGGGCTACAATGAGCAGTTCTTC
CDR3: CASTPFSGGYNEQFF
V: TRBV6-6
J: TRBJ2-1
D: TRBD2
size: NA

DNA: TGTGCCAGCAGAGGAATTAGCGGGAGCACAGATACGCAGTATTTT
CDR3: CASRGISGSTDTQYF
V: TRBV5-5
J: TRBJ2-3
D: TRBD2
size: NA

DNA: TGTGCTAGTGGTTTACAGGACAGGGCGACCTACGAGCAGTACTTC
CDR3: CASGLQDRATYEQYF
V: TRBV12-5
J: TRBJ2-7
D: TRBD1
size: few

DNA: TGTGCCAGCAGCGACAGGTTTGGGGGCAGCACAGATACGCAGTATTTT
CDR3: CASSDRFGGSTDTQYF
V: TRBV5-5
J: TRBJ2-3
D: NA
size: NA

DNA: TGTGCCAGCTCACCAAACAGGGCCACTGAAGCTTTCTTT
CDR3: CASSPNRATEAFF
V: TRBV18
J: TRBJ1-1
D: NA
size: few

DNA: TGTGCCAGCAGCTTAGGGGTGTCGGGAAACACCATATATTTT
CDR3: CASSLGVSGNTIYF
V: TRBV5-4
J: TRBJ1-3
D: NA
size: NA

DNA: TGTGCCAGCAGTGGCGACAGGGATACTGAAGCTTTCTTT
CDR3: CASSGDRDTEAFF
V: TRBV2
J: TRBJ1-1
D: TRBD1
size: NA

DNA: TGTGCCACCAGCGGGGGACAGGGGGCTTTCACTGAAGCTTTCTTT
CDR3: CATSGGQGAFTEAFF
V: TRBV15
J: TRBJ1-1
D: TRBD1
size: NA

DNA: TGTGCCTGGAGTGGGGTGCGGGGGGGCGGTGGCCAAGAGACCCAGTACTTC
CDR3: CAWSGVRGGGGQETQYF
V: TRBV30
J: TRBJ2-5
D: TRBD2
size: NA

DNA: TGTGCCATCAGTGAGTCGGAGGGCGGGGGCCACCTTTCCTACGAGCAGTACTTC
CDR3: CAISESEGGGHLSYEQYF
V: TRBV10-3
J: TRBJ2-7
D: NA
size: few

DNA: TGTTCCAGCAGCTTAGACAGGAGCGCGATCGAGCAGTACTTC
CDR3: CSSSLDRSAIEQYF
V: TRBV7-9
J: TRBJ2-7
D: NA
size: NA

DNA: TGTGCCAGCAGTCCTTACTCACAGGGTGGGACAGATACGCAGTATTTT
CDR3: CASSPYSQGGTDTQYF
V: TRBV27
J: TRBJ2-3
D: NA
size: NA

DNA: TGTGCCATCAGTGGCGGGGCTAGCGGGGGTATGGAGACCCAGTACTTC
CDR3: CAISGGASGGMETQYF
V: TRBV10-3
J: TRBJ2-5
D: TRBD2
size: NA

DNA: TGTGCCAGCAGCCGAGCGGGGGGATATTACAATGAGCAGTTCTTC
CDR3: CASSRAGGYYNEQFF
V: TRBV5-6
J: TRBJ2-1
D: TRBD2
size: NA

DNA: TGTGCCAGCAGCTTAGATTTGGACACCGACCTCCACTTT
CDR3: CASSLDLDTDLHF
V: TRBV7-9
J: TRBJ1-6
D: NA
size: NA

DNA: TGTGCCACCAATGGGAGACAGGGTCATGGCTACACCTTC
CDR3: CATNGRQGHGYTF
V: TRBV2
J: TRBJ1-2
D: TRBD1
size: NA

DNA: TGTGCCTGGAGTGGCAGGGGGAATCAGCCCCAGCATTTT
CDR3: CAWSGRGNQPQHF
V: TRBV30
J: TRBJ1-5
D: TRBD1
size: NA

DNA: TGTGCCAGCAGCCTAGCGGGCCCTTCAGATACGCAGTATTTT
CDR3: CASSLAGPSDTQYF
V: TRBV7-2
J: TRBJ2-3
D: TRBD2
size: NA

DNA: TGCGCCAGCAGCCAGTTCGGGGACTACACCTTC
CDR3: CASSQFGDYTF
V: TRBV4-3
J: TRBJ1-2
D: NA
size: NA

DNA: TGTGCCCACCAAGATCTACAGGGAGCTAACTATGGCTACACCTTC
CDR3: CAHQDLQGANYGYTF
V: TRBV30
J: TRBJ1-2
D: NA
size: NA

DNA: TGTGCCAGCAGTTTGGGGCGTGCCTACGAGCAGTACTTC
CDR3: CASSLGRAYEQYF
V: TRBV27
J: TRBJ2-7
D: NA
size: NA

DNA: TGTGCCAGCAGAAAAAGGGGGGGTGAGCAGTTCTTC
CDR3: CASRKRGGEQFF
V: TRBV27
J: TRBJ2-1
D: NA
size: NA

DNA: TGTGCCAGCAGCTTGACAAGACCCGAAGATGAGCAGTACTTC
CDR3: CASSLTRPEDEQYF
V: TRBV11-2
J: TRBJ2-7
D: NA
size: NA

DNA: TGTGCCAGCTCACCGCCGGGACAGGGTATGGAGACCCAGTACTTC
CDR3: CASSPPGQGMETQYF
V: TRBV18
J: TRBJ2-5
D: TRBD1
size: NA

DNA: TGCGCCAGCAGCTTGCGCGGGGGCAGTTCGGCCGGGGAGCTGTTTTTT
CDR3: CASSLRGGSSAGELFF
V: TRBV5-1
J: TRBJ2-2
D: NA
size: NA

DNA: TGTGCCAGCAGCCCATACTTCTTTTCGGGGGAGCAGTACTTC
CDR3: CASSPYFFSGEQYF
V: TRBV7-3
J: TRBJ2-7
D: NA
size: NA

DNA: TGTGCCAGCAGTTACTTGGCCGACTTCTATGGCTACACCTTC
CDR3: CASSYLADFYGYTF
V: TRBV6-5
J: TRBJ1-2
D: NA
size: NA

DNA: TGTGCCAGCAGCTTACGCGGAGCGGGCGGGGAGACCCAGTACTTC
CDR3: CASSLRGAGGETQYF
V: TRBV7-2
J: TRBJ2-5
D: NA
size: NA

DNA: TGTGCCAGCAGCGCCCAGGACGGGGAAGGCCAGCCCCAGCATTTT
CDR3: CASSAQDGEGQPQHF
V: TRBV9
J: TRBJ1-5
D: NA
size: NA

DNA: TGTGCCAGCAGCTCGTACAGACTAGCGGGGGGGTACGAGCAGTACTTC
CDR3: CASSSYRLAGGYEQYF
V: TRBV11-2
J: TRBJ2-7
D: TRBD2
size: NA

DNA: TGCGCCAGCAGCCAGCGGGGGAACACTGAAGCTTTCTTT
CDR3: CASSQRGNTEAFF
V: TRBV4-3
J: TRBJ1-1
D: NA
size: few

DNA: TGTGCCAGCAGCTTAGACTTCCTGACACTTCAGTTCTTC
CDR3: CASSLDFLTLQFF
V: TRBV7-6
J: TRBJ2-1
D: NA
size: NA

DNA: TGTGCCAGTAGTGAACGGACAGGGGCCAACTATGGCTACACCTTC
CDR3: CASSERTGANYGYTF
V: TRBV19
J: TRBJ1-2
D: TRBD1
size: NA

DNA: TGTGCCAGTAGAGACAGGGGGTACACTGAAGCTTTCTTT
CDR3: CASRDRGYTEAFF
V: TRBV19
J: TRBJ1-1
D: TRBD1
size: few

DNA: TGTGCCAGCAGTTACTCGGGACAGGGGAATTCACCCCTCCACTTT
CDR3: CASSYSGQGNSPLHF
V: TRBV6-5
J: TRBJ1-6
D: TRBD1
size: few

DNA: TGTGCCAGCGATGGGTCTAGCTCAACTAATGAAAAACTGTTTTTT
CDR3: CASDGSSSTNEKLFF
V: TRBV6-1
J: TRBJ1-4
D: NA
size: NA

DNA: TGTGCCACCAGCGGACCAGGGGGCGAGGATGGCTACACCTTC
CDR3: CATSGPGGEDGYTF
V: TRBV15
J: TRBJ1-2
D: TRBD1
size: NA

DNA: TGTGCCAGCAGCCAACAAGGGGGCGCTTTCTTT
CDR3: CASSQQGGAFF
V: TRBV7-8
J: TRBJ1-1
D: TRBD1
size: NA

DNA: TGTGCCAGCAGTGAAAAGGGGGGGGCTTTCGCTGAAGCTTTCTTT
CDR3: CASSEKGGAFAEAFF
V: TRBV2
J: TRBJ1-1
D: NA
size: NA

DNA: TGTGCCAGCGCTCAAGCATGGGACAGGGCAGAGACCCAGTACTTC
CDR3: CASAQAWDRAETQYF
V: TRBV6-5
J: TRBJ2-5
D: TRBD1
size: NA

DNA: TGTGCCAGCATTCGACCTGGGGGAGGAGAAAAACTGTTTTTT
CDR3: CASIRPGGGEKLFF
V: TRBV28
J: TRBJ1-4
D: NA
size: NA

DNA: TGTGCCACCAGCAGAGATCCGGGGATCTACGAGCAGTACTTC
CDR3: CATSRDPGIYEQYF
V: TRBV15
J: TRBJ2-7
D: NA
size: NA

DNA: TGTGCCAGCAGCTCCCAGATAGCGGGGTTAAATGAGCAGTTCTTC
CDR3: CASSSQIAGLNEQFF
V: TRBV7-3
J: TRBJ2-1
D: TRBD2
size: NA

DNA: TGTGCCAGCAGCTCAGTGTACACTGAAGCTTTCTTT
CDR3: CASSSVYTEAFF
V: TRBV11-2
J: TRBJ1-1
D: NA
size: NA